This entry is about one T cell receptor (beta chain). These data originate in a study of T-cell reconstitution after alpha-beta-depleted transplantation in children. For TCRbeta, the library was prepared with unique molecular identifiers. TCRdb independently ran MiXCR on the PCR reads; one entry per CDR3 protein. The sample carries approximately 510,000 distinct CDR3 sequences, about a sixth recorded once. This clonotype was obtained from a human donor who donated a stem cell graft to a child with acute lymphoblastic leukemia. The sample here was PBMCs from the stem cell graft donor, taken from the stem cell graft.

The CDR3 DNA sequence: TGTGCCAGCAGTGAAGCGGGGAGGTGGAGCAATCAGCCCCAGCATTTT. Its protein is CASSEAGRWSNQPQHF. This rearrangement joins TRBV2 to TRBJ1-5; D is uncertain. Deletions cut 0 bases from V and 1 base from J, with 10 bases between. This CDR3 has 16 amino acids. CDR1 and CDR2 from the germline V gene are SNHLY and FYNNEI. The full variable domain, rest sourced from reference TRBV2 and TRBJ1-5, is EPEVTQTPSHQVTQMGQEVILRCVPISNHLYFYWYRQILGQKVEFLVSFYNNEISEKSEIFDDQFSVERPDGSNFTLKIRSTKLEDSAMYFCASSEAGRWSNQPQHFGDGTRLSIL.